This TCR beta chain was identified during a study of siplizumab effects on memory and regulatory T cells. Clones were sequenced by immunoSEQ multiplex PCR, and TCRdb holds only the in-frame ones, with some missing. The sample yields 90,000 to 120,000 clones, 75% to 95% seen once. This clone has only one observation. Germline V lookup: CDR1 SGDLS, CDR2 YYNGEE. The length of the CDR3 is 15 residues. Trimming left V 4 bases short and J 5 bases short, with 19 bases between. What was sequenced was CD4+ T cells sorted from blood. The rearrangement links TRBV9 to TRBJ2-7; no clear D gene. The TCR comes from a human donor in good health. Some clones in this sample may be carry-over from other donors' samples. As DNA, the CDR3 is TGTGCCAGCAGCATCGGGCCTCAAAACTGGGACGAGCAGTACTTC. Its protein is CASSIGPQNWDEQYF.